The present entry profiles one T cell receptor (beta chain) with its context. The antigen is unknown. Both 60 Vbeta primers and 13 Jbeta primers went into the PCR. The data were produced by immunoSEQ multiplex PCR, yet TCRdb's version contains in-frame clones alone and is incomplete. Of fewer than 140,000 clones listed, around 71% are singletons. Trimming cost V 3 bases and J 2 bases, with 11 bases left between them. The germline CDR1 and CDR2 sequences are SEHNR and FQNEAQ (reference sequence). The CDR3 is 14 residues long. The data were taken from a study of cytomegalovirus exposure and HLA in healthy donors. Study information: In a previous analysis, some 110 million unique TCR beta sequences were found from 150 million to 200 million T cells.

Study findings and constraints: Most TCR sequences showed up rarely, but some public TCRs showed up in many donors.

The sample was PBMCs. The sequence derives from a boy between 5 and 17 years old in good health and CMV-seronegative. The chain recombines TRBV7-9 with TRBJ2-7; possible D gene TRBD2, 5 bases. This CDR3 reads CASSFDLGAYEQYF. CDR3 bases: TGTGCCAGCAGCTTTGACCTCGGGGCCTACGAGCAGTACTTC.